This T cell receptor (beta chain) emerged from a study of blood T cell repertoires in COVID-19. Across the study: Sites across the United States, Italy and Spain contributed samples from acute and convalescent COVID-19.

Per germline, CDR1 SGHNT and CDR2 YENEEA. The length of the CDR3 is 13 residues. Trimming pared 5 bases from V and 2 bases from J, leaving 7 bases between. In the authors' workflow: Estimated nucleated cell counts came from reference gene primer amplification. Assay: immunoSEQ multiplex PCR; the TCRdb copy retains only in-frame clones and omits some. The DNA gave D and trimming, while V, J and clone size come from that table. This table holds 150,000 to 200,000 clones, 70% to 90% found once. This TCR came from a man aged 35 to 55 who had recovered from COVID-19. The source material was peripheral blood. V and J are TRBV11-3 and TRBJ2-1; the D gene is possibly TRBD2 (5 bases). CDR3 in amino acids: CASSPSPYNEQFF. The CDR3 region has the DNA TGTGCCAGCAGCCCTAGCCCCTACAATGAGCAGTTCTTC.